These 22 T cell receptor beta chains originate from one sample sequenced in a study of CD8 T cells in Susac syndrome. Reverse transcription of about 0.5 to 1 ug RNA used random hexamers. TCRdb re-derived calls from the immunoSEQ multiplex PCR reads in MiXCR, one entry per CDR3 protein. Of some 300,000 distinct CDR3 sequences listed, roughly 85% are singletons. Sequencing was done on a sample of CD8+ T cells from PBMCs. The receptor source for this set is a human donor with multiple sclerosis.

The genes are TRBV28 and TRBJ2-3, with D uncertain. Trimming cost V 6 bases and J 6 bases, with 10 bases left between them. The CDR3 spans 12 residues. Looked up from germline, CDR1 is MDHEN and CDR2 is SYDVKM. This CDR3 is CASSSEYDTQYF. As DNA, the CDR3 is TGTGCCAGCAGCTCCGAATACGATACGCAGTATTTT.

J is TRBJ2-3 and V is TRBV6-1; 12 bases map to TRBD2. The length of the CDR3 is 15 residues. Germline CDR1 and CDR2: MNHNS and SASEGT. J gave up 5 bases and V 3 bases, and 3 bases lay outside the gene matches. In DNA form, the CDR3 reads TGTGCCAGCAGTGAGACTAGCGGGAGTGTAGATACGCAGTATTTT. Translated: CASSETSGSVDTQYF.

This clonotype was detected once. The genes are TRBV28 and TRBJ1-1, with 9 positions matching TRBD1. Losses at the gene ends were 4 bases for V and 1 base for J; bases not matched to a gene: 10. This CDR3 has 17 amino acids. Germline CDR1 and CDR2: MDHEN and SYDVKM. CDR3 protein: CASSSRGQGSSNTEAFF. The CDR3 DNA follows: TGTGCCAGCAGTTCGAGAGGACAGGGGTCCTCGAACACTGAAGCTTTCTTT.

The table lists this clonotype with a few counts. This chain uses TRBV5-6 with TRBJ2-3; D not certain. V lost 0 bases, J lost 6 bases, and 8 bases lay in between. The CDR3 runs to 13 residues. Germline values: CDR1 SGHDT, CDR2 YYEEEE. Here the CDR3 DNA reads TGTGCCAGCAGCTTGGGGATCGGTGATACGCAGTATTTT. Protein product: CASSLGIGDTQYF.

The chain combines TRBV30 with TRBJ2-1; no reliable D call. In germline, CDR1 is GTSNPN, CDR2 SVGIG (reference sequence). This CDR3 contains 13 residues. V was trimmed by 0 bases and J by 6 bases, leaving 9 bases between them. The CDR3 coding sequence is TGTGCCTGGAGTGTACGTGGGTTCAATGAGCAGTTCTTC. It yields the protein CAWSVRGFNEQFF. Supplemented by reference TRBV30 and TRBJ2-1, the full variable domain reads SQTIHQWPATLVQPVGSPLSLECTVEGTSNPNLYWYRQAAGRGLQLLFYSVGIGQISSEVPQNLSASRPQDRQFILSSKKLLLSDSGFYLCAWSVRGFNEQFFGPGTRLTVL.

The CDR3 nucleotides read TGTGCCACCCGACAGGTTGATCCCGGGGAGCTGTTTTTT. It translates to CATRQVDPGELFF. This rearrangement joins TRBV10-3 to TRBJ2-2; tentatively, D is TRBD1 (6 bases). The germline V gene encodes CDR1 ENHRY and CDR2 SYGVKD. The V end lost 10 bases, the J end lost 6 bases, and 15 bases lay between the germline ends. CDR3 length equals 13 residues.

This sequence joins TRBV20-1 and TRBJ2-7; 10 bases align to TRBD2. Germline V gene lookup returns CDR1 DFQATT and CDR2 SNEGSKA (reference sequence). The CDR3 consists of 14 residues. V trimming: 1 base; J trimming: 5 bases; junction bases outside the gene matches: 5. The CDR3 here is CSARASGSSNEQYF. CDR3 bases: TGCAGTGCTAGAGCTAGCGGGAGTAGCAACGAGCAGTACTTC.

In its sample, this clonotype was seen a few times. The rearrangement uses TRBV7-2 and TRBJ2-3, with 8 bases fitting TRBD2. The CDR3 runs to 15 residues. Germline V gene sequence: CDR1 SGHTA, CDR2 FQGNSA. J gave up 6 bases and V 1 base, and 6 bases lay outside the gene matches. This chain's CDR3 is CASSLVSAGVDTQYF. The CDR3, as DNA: TGTGCCAGCAGCTTAGTCTCAGCGGGAGTCGATACGCAGTATTTT.

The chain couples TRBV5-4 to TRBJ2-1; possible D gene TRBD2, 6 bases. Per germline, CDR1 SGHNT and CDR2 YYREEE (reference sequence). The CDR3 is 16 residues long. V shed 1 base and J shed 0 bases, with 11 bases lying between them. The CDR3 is CASSLWAGSSYNEQFF. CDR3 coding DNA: TGTGCCAGCAGCTTGTGGGCGGGGAGCTCCTACAATGAGCAGTTCTTC. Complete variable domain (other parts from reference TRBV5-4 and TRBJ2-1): ETGVTQSPTHLIKTRGQQVTLRCSSQSGHNTVSWYQQALGQGPQFIFQYYREEENGRGNFPPRFSGLQFPNYSSELNVNALELDDSALYLCASSLWAGSSYNEQFFGPGTRLTVL.

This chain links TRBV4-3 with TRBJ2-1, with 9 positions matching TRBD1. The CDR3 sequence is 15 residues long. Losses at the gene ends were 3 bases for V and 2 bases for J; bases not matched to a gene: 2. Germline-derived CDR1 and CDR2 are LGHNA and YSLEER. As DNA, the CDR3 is TGCGCCAGCAGCCAGAACAGGGGGCCCTACAATGAGCAGTTCTTC. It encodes CASSQNRGPYNEQFF.

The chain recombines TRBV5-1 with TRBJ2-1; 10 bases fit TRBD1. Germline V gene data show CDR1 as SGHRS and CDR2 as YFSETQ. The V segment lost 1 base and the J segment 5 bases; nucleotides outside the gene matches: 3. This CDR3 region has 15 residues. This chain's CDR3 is CASSLRQGANNEQFF. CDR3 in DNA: TGCGCCAGCAGCTTGCGACAGGGGGCAAACAATGAGCAGTTCTTC.

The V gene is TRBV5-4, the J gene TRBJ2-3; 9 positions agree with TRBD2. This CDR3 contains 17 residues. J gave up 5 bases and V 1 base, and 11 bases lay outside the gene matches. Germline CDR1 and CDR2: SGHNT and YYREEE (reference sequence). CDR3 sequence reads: CASSLNRGRALGDTQYF. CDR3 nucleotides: TGTGCCAGCAGCTTGAATCGCGGGAGGGCCCTCGGAGATACGCAGTATTTT.

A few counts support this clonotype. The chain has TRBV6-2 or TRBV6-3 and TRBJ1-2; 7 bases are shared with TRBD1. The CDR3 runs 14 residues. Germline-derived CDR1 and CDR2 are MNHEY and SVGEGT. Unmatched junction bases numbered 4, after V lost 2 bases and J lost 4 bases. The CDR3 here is CASSYPDRSYGYTF. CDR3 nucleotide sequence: TGTGCCAGCAGTTACCCGGACAGGAGCTATGGCTACACCTTC.

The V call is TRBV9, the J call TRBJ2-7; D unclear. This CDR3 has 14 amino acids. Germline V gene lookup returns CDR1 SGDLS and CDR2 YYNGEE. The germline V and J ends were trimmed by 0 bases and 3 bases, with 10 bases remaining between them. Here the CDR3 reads CASSVGPVGYEQYF. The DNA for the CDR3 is TGTGCCAGCAGCGTAGGGCCAGTGGGCTACGAGCAGTACTTC. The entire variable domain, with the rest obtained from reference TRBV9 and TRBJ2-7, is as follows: DSGVTQTPKHLITATGQRVTLRCSPRSGDLSVYWYQQSLDQGLQFLIQYYNGEERAKGNILERFSAQQFPDLHSELNLSSLELGDSALYFCASSVGPVGYEQYFGPGTRLTVT.

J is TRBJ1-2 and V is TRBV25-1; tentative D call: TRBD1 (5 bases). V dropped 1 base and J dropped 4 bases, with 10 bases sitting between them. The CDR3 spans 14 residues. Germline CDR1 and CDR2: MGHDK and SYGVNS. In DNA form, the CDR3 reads TGTGCCAGCAGTGAATGGGGCAGGGCCTATGGCTACACCTTC. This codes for CASSEWGRAYGYTF.

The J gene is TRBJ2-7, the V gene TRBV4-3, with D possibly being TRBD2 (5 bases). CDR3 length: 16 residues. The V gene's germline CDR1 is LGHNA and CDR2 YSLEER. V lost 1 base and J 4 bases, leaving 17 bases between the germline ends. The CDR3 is CASSQGIRGSRYEQYF. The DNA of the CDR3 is TGCGCCAGCAGCCAAGGTATACGAGGGAGTAGGTACGAGCAGTACTTC.

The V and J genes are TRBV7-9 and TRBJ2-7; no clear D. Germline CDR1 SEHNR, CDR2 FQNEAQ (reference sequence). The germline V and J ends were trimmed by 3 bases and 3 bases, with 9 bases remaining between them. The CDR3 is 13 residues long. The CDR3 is CASSFNSYYEQYF. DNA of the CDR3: TGTGCCAGCAGCTTTAACAGCTACTACGAGCAGTACTTC.

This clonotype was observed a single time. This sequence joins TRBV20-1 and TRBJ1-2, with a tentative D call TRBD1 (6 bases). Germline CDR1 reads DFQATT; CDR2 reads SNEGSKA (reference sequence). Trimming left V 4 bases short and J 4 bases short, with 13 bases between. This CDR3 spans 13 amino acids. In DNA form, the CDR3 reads TGCAGTGCTATCCGGCAGGGGAGCTATGGCTACACCTTC. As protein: CSAIRQGSYGYTF.

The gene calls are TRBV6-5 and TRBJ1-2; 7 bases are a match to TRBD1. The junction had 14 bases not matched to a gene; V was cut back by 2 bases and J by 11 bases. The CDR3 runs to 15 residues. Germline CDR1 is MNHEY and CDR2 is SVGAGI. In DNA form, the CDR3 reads TGTGCCAGCAGTTACGGGGGACAGATTGGGCAGGGGTACACCTTC. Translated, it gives CASSYGGQIGQGYTF.

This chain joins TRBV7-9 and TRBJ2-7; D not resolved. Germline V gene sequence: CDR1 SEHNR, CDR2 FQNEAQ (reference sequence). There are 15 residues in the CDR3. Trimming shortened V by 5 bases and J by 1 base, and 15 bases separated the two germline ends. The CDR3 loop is CASSRVVTPSYEQYF. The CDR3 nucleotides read TGTGCCAGCAGCCGGGTTGTAACGCCATCCTACGAGCAGTACTTC.

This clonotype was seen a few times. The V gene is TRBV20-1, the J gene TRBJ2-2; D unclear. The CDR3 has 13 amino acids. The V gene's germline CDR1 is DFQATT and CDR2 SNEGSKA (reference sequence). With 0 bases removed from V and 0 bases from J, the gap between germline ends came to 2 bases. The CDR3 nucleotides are TGCAGTGCTAGAGAGGCGAACACCGGGGAGCTGTTTTTT. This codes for CSAREANTGELFF.

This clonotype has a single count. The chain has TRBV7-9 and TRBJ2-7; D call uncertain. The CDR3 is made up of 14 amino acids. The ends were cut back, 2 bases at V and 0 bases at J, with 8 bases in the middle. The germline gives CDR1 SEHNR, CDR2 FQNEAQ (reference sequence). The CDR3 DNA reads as TGTGCCAGCAGCTTAACAGCGTACTCCTACGAGCAGTACTTC. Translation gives CASSLTAYSYEQYF.